The 28 T cell receptor beta chains below were found in one sample sequenced in a study of blood T cell repertoires in COVID-19. Assay: immunoSEQ multiplex PCR; the TCRdb copy retains only in-frame clones and omits some. The top ten clones hold under 2.5% of a sample with a few hundred thousand clones, approximately 85% of them seen once. Sequencing was done on a sample of PBMCs or T cells enriched from blood (not recorded which). These receptors all stem from a woman in her 50s who had recovered from COVID-19.

CDR3 residues: CASWDRGAGELFF. The CDR3 coding sequence is TGCGCCAGCTGGGACAGGGGGGCCGGGGAGCTGTTTTTT. The chain combines TRBV5-1 with TRBJ2-2, with TRBD1 matching 11 bases. The CDR3 covers 13 residues. CDR1 is SGHRS and CDR2 is YFSETQ in the germline V gene. After removal of 7 bases from V and 6 bases from J, the junction contained 2 bases not matched to a gene.

V and J are TRBV7-6 and TRBJ2-7; D is perhaps TRBD2 (5 bases). Trimming took off 1 base at V and 2 bases at J, with 12 bases between the two ends. Germline V gene sequence: CDR1 SGHVS, CDR2 FNYEAQ. The CDR3 loop spans 15 amino acids. As DNA, the CDR3 is TGTGCCAGCAGCTTAGGTCGGGGAACCCCCTACGAGCAGTACTTC. Its translation: CASSLGRGTPYEQYF.

The V call is TRBV30, the J call TRBJ1-5, with 9 nucleotides matching TRBD1. Germline assignment: CDR1 GTSNPN and CDR2 SVGIG (reference sequence). The length of the CDR3 is 15 residues. Trimming cost V 1 base and J 10 bases; bases outside gene matches: 11. CDR3 in amino acids: CAWSGSGTGPPPQHF. In DNA, the CDR3 is TGTGCCTGGAGTGGCAGCGGGACAGGGCCCCCTCCCCAGCATTTT.

CDR3 sequence (DNA): TGCAGTGCTAGTCGGCAGGGATCCTACGAGCAGTACTTC. This translates into CSASRQGSYEQYF. The V and J genes are TRBV20-1 and TRBJ2-7, with D possibly being TRBD1 (5 bases). The germline V and J ends were trimmed by 3 bases and 1 base, with 10 bases remaining between them. CDR3 length equals 13 residues. The germline gives CDR1 DFQATT, CDR2 SNEGSKA (reference sequence).

In this sample, this clone turned up once. The chain has TRBV7-2 and TRBJ2-5; 7 bases match TRBD1. Germline assignment: CDR1 SGHTA and CDR2 FQGNSA. The CDR3 covers 15 residues. Losses at the gene ends were 5 bases for V and 1 base for J; bases not matched to a gene: 7. The CDR3 loop is CASSQMTGLQETQYF. The CDR3 nucleotides are TGTGCCAGCAGCCAGATGACAGGGCTCCAAGAGACCCAGTACTTC.

The gene calls are TRBV7-2 and TRBJ2-5; D may be TRBD2 (6 bases). This CDR3 comprises 13 residues. Germline lookup yields CDR1 SGHTA and CDR2 FQGNSA. The germline V and J ends were trimmed by 0 bases and 7 bases, with 9 bases remaining between them. The CDR3 reads CASSLAGSGTQYF. CDR3 sequence (DNA): TGTGCCAGCAGCTTAGCCGGGAGTGGGACCCAGTACTTC.

The V and J genes are TRBV25-1 and TRBJ1-4; no reliable D call. Trimming stripped 8 bases from V and 4 bases from J, with 11 bases between. The CDR3 sequence is 13 residues long. Per the germline V gene, CDR1 is MGHDK and CDR2 is SYGVNS. The CDR3, as DNA: TGTGCCAGCCTCTCTCGGGTTAATGAAAAACTGTTTTTT. Amino acids: CASLSRVNEKLFF.

This chain uses TRBV14 with TRBJ2-7; weak D call: TRBD1 (5 bases). Per germline, CDR1 SGHDN and CDR2 FVKESK. Trimming left V 3 bases short and J 0 bases short, with 15 bases between. The CDR3 contains 16 residues. The CDR3 here is CASSHLIAGRSYEQYF. The CDR3 nucleotides are TGTGCCAGCAGCCACCTCATAGCAGGGCGCTCCTACGAGCAGTACTTC.

The V and J genes are TRBV2 and TRBJ2-7; 7 nucleotides agree with TRBD1. This CDR3 region has 15 residues. CDR1 and CDR2 from the germline V gene are SNHLY and FYNNEI. V lost 1 base and J lost 2; bases outside the gene matches: 5. CDR3 DNA sequence: TGTGCCAGCAGTGAAGGGACAGGCAAAACCTACGAGCAGTACTTC. It encodes CASSEGTGKTYEQYF. The full variable domain, completed using reference TRBV2 and TRBJ2-7, is EPEVTQTPSHQVTQMGQEVILRCVPISNHLYFYWYRQILGQKVEFLVSFYNNEISEKSEIFDDQFSVERPDGSNFTLKIRSTKLEDSAMYFCASSEGTGKTYEQYFGPGTRLTVT.

This sequence joins TRBV7-6 and TRBJ1-1; D is uncertain. Germline lookup yields CDR1 SGHVS and CDR2 FNYEAQ. Trimming pared 5 bases from V and 0 bases from J, leaving 13 bases between. This CDR3 has 15 residues. CDR3 sequence: CASSPRGIMNTEAFF. In nucleotides, the CDR3 is TGTGCCAGCAGCCCCCGGGGTATCATGAACACTGAAGCTTTCTTT.

The rearrangement uses TRBV13 and TRBJ1-6, with D uncertain. The CDR3 is 14 amino acids. Trimming cost V 0 bases and J 7 bases, with 7 bases left between them. In germline, CDR1 is PRHDT, CDR2 FYEKMQ (reference sequence). CDR3 coding DNA: TGTGCCAGCAGCTTAGGGTCTAGGAATTCACCCCTCCACTTT. Translated: CASSLGSRNSPLHF.

The chain employs TRBV10-3 and TRBJ2-3, with 7 bases that match TRBD2. Germline V gene lookup returns CDR1 ENHRY and CDR2 SYGVKD. This CDR3 is 14 amino acids long. V was clipped by 10 bases and J by 2 bases; unmatched bases: 9. The CDR3 loop reads CATQGEGNTDTQYF. Written as DNA, the CDR3 is TGTGCCACCCAAGGGGAGGGAAACACAGATACGCAGTATTTT.

The V call is TRBV14, the J call TRBJ2-7; no reliable D call. The germline V gene has CDR1 SGHDN and CDR2 FVKESK. This CDR3 has 14 residues. The ends were cut back, 1 base at V and 2 bases at J, with 9 bases in the middle. The CDR3 protein is CASSQVNRAYEQYF. CDR3 coding DNA: TGTGCCAGCAGCCAAGTAAATCGGGCCTACGAGCAGTACTTC.

The chain links TRBV5-5 to TRBJ1-5; the D gene is possibly TRBD1 (6 bases). This CDR3 contains 15 residues. The V end lost 4 bases, the J end lost 1 base, and 12 bases lay between the germline ends. Germline CDR1 and CDR2: SGHKS and YYEKEE (reference sequence). CDR3 bases: TGTGCCAGCAGCCGGACTCAGGGGAGCAATCAGCCCCAGCATTTT. Translation: CASSRTQGSNQPQHF.

This chain links TRBV19 with TRBJ1-2; 10 bases map to TRBD1. The J segment lost 0 bases and the V segment lost 7 bases, leaving 8 bases of the junction unmatched. Germline V gene data show CDR1 as LNHDA and CDR2 as SQIVND (reference sequence). CDR3 length equals 16 residues. CDR3 residues: CASTPRTGGTNYGYTF. Here the CDR3 DNA reads TGTGCCAGTACCCCCAGGACAGGGGGAACTAACTATGGCTACACCTTC.

This clone is a singleton in its sample. The chain employs TRBV2 and TRBJ2-7; 11 bases line up with TRBD2. V shed 2 bases and J 0 bases; nucleotides not matched to a gene: 6. CDR3 length: 17 amino acids. Germline-derived CDR1 and CDR2 are SNHLY and FYNNEI. This CDR3 is CASSETASGRSSYEQYF. As DNA, the CDR3 is TGTGCCAGCAGTGAAACAGCTAGCGGGAGGAGCTCCTACGAGCAGTACTTC.

V is TRBV4-1 and J is TRBJ2-1, with 9 bases lining up with TRBD2. The germline V gene encodes CDR1 MGHRA and CDR2 YSYEKL. V lost 4 bases to trimming and J lost 4 bases; unmatched junction nucleotides: 8. CDR3 length: 16 residues. In DNA form, the CDR3 reads TGCGCCAGCAGCCGTGGGGATAGCGGGGGATACAATGAGCAGTTCTTC. It specifies CASSRGDSGGYNEQFF.

Only a few counts were recorded for this clone. The V gene is TRBV2, the J gene TRBJ1-5; TRBD1 is a possible D gene (5 bases). The CDR3 totals 14 residues. Trimming took 2 bases from V and 2 from J, leaving 7 bases between them. Germline loops: CDR1 SNHLY, CDR2 FYNNEI. CDR3 loop: CASSELQGNQPQHF. CDR3 coding DNA: TGTGCCAGCAGTGAACTACAGGGCAATCAGCCCCAGCATTTT.

Of note for this clone: The same CDR3 arises from other DNA sequences in this sample as well. The chain has TRBV5-1 and TRBJ1-4, with no clear D. This CDR3 comprises 14 residues. CDR1 SGHRS and CDR2 YFSETQ come from the germline V gene. V was shortened by 0 bases and J by 2 bases, with 5 bases between the two germline ends. The DNA of the CDR3 is TGCGCCAGCAGCTTGGCCAGGACTAATGAAAAACTGTTTTTT. Translated: CASSLARTNEKLFF.

A word on this clone: This same CDR3 is encoded by further DNA sequences in the sample. V gene TRBV18 combines with J gene TRBJ1-1; maybe TRBD1 (5 bases). The CDR3 sequence is 14 residues long. CDR1 and CDR2 from the germline V gene are KGHSH and LQKENI. The ends were cut back, 2 bases at V and 3 bases at J, with 10 bases in the middle. CDR3 sequence reads: CASSPTGGDTEAFF. DNA of the CDR3: TGTGCCAGCTCACCAACGGGAGGGGACACTGAAGCTTTCTTT.

The rearrangement uses TRBV2 and TRBJ1-1; D may be TRBD1 (6 bases). Trimming took 5 bases from V and 3 from J, leaving 16 bases between them. Germline assignment: CDR1 SNHLY and CDR2 FYNNEI. The CDR3 length is 15 residues. CDR3 nucleotides: TGTGCCAGCAGTCTTACAGGGTCAACGTACACTGAAGCTTTCTTT. Translated, it gives CASSLTGSTYTEAFF.

In DNA form, the CDR3 reads TGTGCCAGCAGCTTACTTGGGGACATTGAGCAGTTCTTC. As protein: CASSLLGDIEQFF. The V and J genes are TRBV7-3 and TRBJ2-1, with a tentative D call TRBD1 (6 bases). Germline-derived CDR1 and CDR2 are SGHTA and FQGTGA. Trimming removed 2 bases from V and 9 bases from J, with 11 bases in between. The length of the CDR3 is 13 residues.

The genes are TRBV5-1 and TRBJ1-5, with 8 nucleotides matching TRBD1. This CDR3 region has 15 residues. The V gene end was trimmed by 3 bases and the J gene end by 3 bases; junction bases not matched to a gene: 5. CDR1 and CDR2 from the germline V gene are SGHRS and YFSETQ. CDR3 nucleotides: TGCGCCAGCAGCTCTGGACAGGGTCCCAATCAGCCCCAGCATTTT. The encoded protein is CASSSGQGPNQPQHF.

This sequence joins TRBV19 and TRBJ1-1; the D gene is possibly TRBD1 (6 bases). CDR3 length equals 17 residues. The V and J ends lost 3 bases and 3 bases respectively, with 20 bases between them. Germline loops: CDR1 LNHDA, CDR2 SQIVND (reference sequence). CDR3 sequence reads: CASSIRGYRAVYTEAFF. The CDR3 nucleotides read TGTGCCAGTAGTATCCGGGGATACAGGGCGGTGTACACTGAAGCTTTCTTT.

The chain combines TRBV11-2 with TRBJ2-7; D may be TRBD2 (5 bases). The length of the CDR3 is 15 residues. Deletions cut 5 bases from V and 0 bases from J, with 14 bases between. Germline V gives CDR1 SGHAT, CDR2 FQNNGV. The CDR3 protein is CASSRGPSPSYEQYF. The DNA of the CDR3 is TGTGCCAGCAGCCGCGGTCCTAGCCCCTCCTACGAGCAGTACTTC.

J is TRBJ1-6 and V is TRBV28; TRBD1 matches at 7 bases. Germline CDR1 and CDR2: MDHEN and SYDVKM. The CDR3 is 14 residues long. The ends lost 5 bases at V and 7 bases at J; junction bases unmatched: 5. CDR3 DNA sequence: TGTGCCAGCAGTAGCCGGGACAGCAATTCACCCCTCCACTTT. It translates to CASSSRDSNSPLHF.

V and J are TRBV2 and TRBJ1-2; D gene uncertain. The CDR3 spans 10 residues. Trimming removed 8 bases from V and 8 bases from J, with 9 bases in between. Germline V CDR1 and CDR2: SNHLY, FYNNEI. The CDR3 loop reads CASSRWGYTF. The CDR3 bases are TGTGCCAGCTCGCGATGGGGCTACACCTTC.

This sequence joins TRBV7-8 and TRBJ1-6, with 7 bases identical to TRBD1. The CDR3 is made up of 16 amino acids. Germline V gene data show CDR1 as SGHVS and CDR2 as FQNEAQ. V gave up 5 bases and J gave up 6 bases; unmatched junction bases: 10. The CDR3 loop reads CASSLSGTVANSPLHF. The CDR3 DNA is TGTGCCAGCAGCCTATCCGGGACAGTTGCTAATTCACCCCTCCACTTT.